A selection of T cell receptor beta chains follows, all from one sample in a study of T cell responses to AZD1222 COVID-19 vaccine. Method: immunoSEQ multiplex PCR; TCRdb's copy keeps in-frame clones and lacks some. The sample lists under 150,000 clones, 90% seen once, with around 3.6% in the top ten. The specimen was peripheral blood, collected on day 0 of AZD1222 vaccination. The receptors originated from an adult in good health. Both conserved end residues are part of each CDR3. D genes are given only for firm matches. Some rows have no size entry. The others give once, few or many, or a class for an expanded clone.

d_call	v_call	j_call	clone_size	cdr3_nt	cdr3_aa
NA	TRBV10-1	TRBJ2-2	NA	TGCGCCAGCAGTGAGTCTGCTAGCAGACCCACCGGGGAGCTGTTTTTT	CASSESASRPTGELFF
TRBD2	TRBV7-2	TRBJ2-5	NA	TGTGCCAGCAGCTTAGCTAGCGGGGGGGAGGCCCAGTACTTC	CASSLASGGEAQYF
TRBD2	TRBV7-2	TRBJ2-7	NA	TGTGCCAGCAGCTTGGCTGGGACTAGCGGGAGTGATGAGCAGTACTTC	CASSLAGTSGSDEQYF
TRBD1	TRBV6-5	TRBJ1-2	few	TGTGCCAGCATCCCAGGAAGGGACAGATACTATGGCTACACCTTC	CASIPGRDRYYGYTF
NA	TRBV3-1/TRBV3-2	TRBJ2-1	NA	TGTGCCAGCAGCCAAGATACTGCGGAGCAGTTCTTC	CASSQDTAEQFF
NA	TRBV7-9	TRBJ2-1	few	TGTGCCAGCAGCCCGCCGATCGGGGCTAGGAGGGGATCATACAATGAGCAGTTCTTC	CASSPPIGARRGSYNEQFF
TRBD1	TRBV6-5	TRBJ1-2	NA	TGTGCCAGCAGGCACCAGGGGGTTACGGGTTCTGGCTACACCTTC	CASRHQGVTGSGYTF
NA	TRBV5-4	TRBJ1-2	NA	TGTGCCAGCAGCTACTTCAGGGGAAACTATGGCTACACCTTC	CASSYFRGNYGYTF
NA	TRBV4-1	TRBJ1-2	NA	TGCGCCAGCAGCCATGGTAAGCGCACCGCTTATGGCTACACCTTC	CASSHGKRTAYGYTF
NA	TRBV6-5	TRBJ1-2	once	TGTGCCAGCAGTTACCGGGGGTTGAACTATGGCTACACCTTC	CASSYRGLNYGYTF
NA	TRBV11-2	TRBJ1-2	once	TGTGCCAGCAGCTTAGCCCAGGCAGCGCCCTATGGCTACACCTTC	CASSLAQAAPYGYTF
NA	TRBV11-2	TRBJ2-1	NA	TGTGCCAGCAGCCCTGTCACGGCACAGAGCTCCTACAATGAGCAGTTCTTC	CASSPVTAQSSYNEQFF
NA	TRBV5-4	TRBJ2-5	NA	TGTGCCAGCAGCTTAGGATACCAAGAGACCCAGTACTTC	CASSLGYQETQYF
NA	TRBV2	TRBJ1-1	NA	TGTGCCAGCAGTGTACGGGGTGAGAACACTGAAGCTTTCTTT	CASSVRGENTEAFF
NA	TRBV10-3	TRBJ1-1	NA	TGTGCCATTTCGTTGGGGGGCGCGGACACTGAAGCTTTCTTT	CAISLGGADTEAFF
NA	TRBV11-2	TRBJ2-2	NA	TGTGCCAGCAGCTCGCGGGCAACGAACACCGGGGAGCTGTTTTTT	CASSSRATNTGELFF
NA	TRBV29-1	TRBJ1-1	NA	TGCAGCGTTGCGTGGATGAACACTGAAGCTTTCTTT	CSVAWMNTEAFF
TRBD1	TRBV2	TRBJ1-1	NA	TGTGCCAGCAGTGAAGCGCGCCGGGACAGGGGGCAGGACACTGAAGCTTTCTTT	CASSEARRDRGQDTEAFF
TRBD1	TRBV11-3	TRBJ2-1	NA	TGTGCCAGCAGCTTCGGGACAGTTGGTGAGCAGTTCTTC	CASSFGTVGEQFF
NA	TRBV24-1	TRBJ2-6	NA	TGTGCCACCAGAGGGACGGGGGAATCTGGGGCCAACGTCCTGACTTTC	CATRGTGESGANVLTF
NA	TRBV25-1	TRBJ1-2	NA	TGTGCCAGCAGTGAATATCCGCAGGGTCGTGGTGGCTACACCTTC	CASSEYPQGRGGYTF
NA	TRBV9	TRBJ2-7	NA	TGTGCCAGCAGCCCCAGACCCGTGAGCTCCTACGAGCAGTACTTC	CASSPRPVSSYEQYF
TRBD2	TRBV7-6	TRBJ2-1	NA	TGTGCCAGCAGCTTATCGGGAGGGTACAATGAGCAGTTCTTC	CASSLSGGYNEQFF
NA	TRBV6-6	TRBJ2-7	NA	TGTGCTACTGGGGGTCGTGAAGGCTACGAGCAGTACTTC	CATGGREGYEQYF
TRBD1	TRBV3-1/TRBV3-2	TRBJ1-3	NA	TGTGCCAGCAGCCAAGAGTCCAGGGGGCTAAGCTCTGGAAACACCATATATTTT	CASSQESRGLSSGNTIYF
NA	TRBV12-3/TRBV12-4	TRBJ1-4	NA	TGTGCCAGCAGTTTGGTTCATGAAAAACTGTTTTTT	CASSLVHEKLFF
TRBD1	TRBV11-3	TRBJ1-5	NA	TGTGCCAGCAGCTTTCCCCCGGGACAGGGGGTGGATAGCAATCAGCCCCAGCATTTT	CASSFPPGQGVDSNQPQHF